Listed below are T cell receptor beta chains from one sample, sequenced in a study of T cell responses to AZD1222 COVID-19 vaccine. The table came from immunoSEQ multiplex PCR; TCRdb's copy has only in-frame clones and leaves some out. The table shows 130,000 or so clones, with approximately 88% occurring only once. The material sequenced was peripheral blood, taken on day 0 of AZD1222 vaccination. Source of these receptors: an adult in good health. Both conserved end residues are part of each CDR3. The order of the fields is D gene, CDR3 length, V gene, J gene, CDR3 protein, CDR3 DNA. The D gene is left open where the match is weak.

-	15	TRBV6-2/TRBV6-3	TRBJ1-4	CASSYLRGSHEKLFF	TGTGCCAGCAGTTACCTACGGGGGTCGCATGAAAAACTGTTTTTT
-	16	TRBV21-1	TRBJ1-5	CASKEGRTGDNQPQHF	TGTGCCAGCAAGGAGGGCCGGACAGGGGACAATCAGCCCCAGCATTTT
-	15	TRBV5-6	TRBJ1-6	CASSLALGGVSPLHF	TGTGCCAGCAGCTTGGCCCTGGGGGGTGTTTCACCCCTCCACTTT
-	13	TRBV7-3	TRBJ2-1	CASSSGRVDEQFF	TGTGCCAGCAGCTCGGGCAGGGTCGATGAGCAGTTCTTC
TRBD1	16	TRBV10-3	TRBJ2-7	CAISEPGTGSSYEQYF	TGTGCCATCAGTGAGCCCGGGACAGGGAGCTCCTACGAGCAGTACTTC
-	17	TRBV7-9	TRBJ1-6	CASSLDNRPIRISPLHF	TGTGCCAGCAGCTTAGATAACAGGCCGATTAGAATTTCACCCCTCCACTTT
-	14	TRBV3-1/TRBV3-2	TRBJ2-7	CASSRDTWSAEQYF	TGTGCCAGCAGCCGCGATACTTGGTCCGCCGAGCAGTACTTC
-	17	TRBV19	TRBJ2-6	CASSMGPADSGANVLTF	TGTGCCAGTAGTATGGGGCCGGCCGACTCTGGGGCCAACGTCCTGACTTTC
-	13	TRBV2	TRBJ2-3	CASGFLGADTQYF	TGTGCCAGCGGATTCCTCGGCGCAGATACGCAGTATTTT
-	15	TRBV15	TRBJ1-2	CATSGIDSAYEGYTF	TGTGCCACCAGCGGCATAGACAGCGCCTATGAGGGCTACACCTTC